Below, 19 T cell receptor beta chains from the same sample are listed, as sequenced in a study of blood T cells in healthy people across ages. Primed by a sample-barcoded 5' primer and a J-beta primer mix, a second PCR proceeded for about 6 to 12 cycles. TCRdb ran MiXCR on the 5' RACE reads and lists one entry per CDR3 protein. The table lists over 950,000 distinct CDR3 sequences, about 53% of them singletons. Specimen: blood. The receptors shown here come from an older woman in good health.

This clonotype came up a few times. The V gene is TRBV20-1, the J gene TRBJ2-3, with D unclear. Germline V gene sequence: CDR1 DFQATT, CDR2 SNEGSKA (reference sequence). This CDR3 has 11 amino acids. Here the CDR3 DNA reads TGCTCCCCGGAATCTGGAGATACGCAGTATTTT. Its protein product is CSPESGDTQYF.

CDR3 DNA: TGCGCCAGCAGCCAAGATTGGGTGGGGAGAGAGCAGTACTTC. This sequence encodes CASSQDWVGREQYF. The chain has TRBV4-1 and TRBJ2-7; maybe TRBD2 (5 bases). Trimming took off 0 bases at V and 7 bases at J, with 13 bases between the two ends. CDR1 and CDR2 from the germline V gene are MGHRA and YSYEKL. The CDR3 is made up of 14 amino acids.

The J gene is TRBJ2-7, the V gene TRBV28; 10 bases are a match to TRBD1. CDR3 length equals 16 residues. The V and J ends lost 3 bases and 2 bases, in that order; junction bases with no gene match: 7. Germline V gives CDR1 MDHEN, CDR2 SYDVKM. The CDR3: CASSLSPGTGAYEQYF. The CDR3 bases are TGTGCCAGCAGTTTGAGTCCGGGGACAGGGGCCTACGAGCAGTACTTC. Together with reference TRBV28 and TRBJ2-7, the CDR3 gives the full variable domain: DVKVTQSSRYLVKRTGEKVFLECVQDMDHENMFWYRQDPGLGLRLIYFSYDVKMKEKGDIPEGYSVSREKKERFSLILESASTNQTSMYLCASSLSPGTGAYEQYFGPGTRLTVT.

The rearrangement joins TRBV6-5 to TRBJ2-7; 8 nucleotides line up with TRBD2. This CDR3 region has 15 residues. Germline values: CDR1 MNHEY, CDR2 SVGAGI. V lost 8 bases to trimming and J lost 4 bases; unmatched junction nucleotides: 13. CDR3 amino acids: CASYTAGTRGYEQYF. CDR3 DNA sequence: TGTGCCAGCTATACCGCAGGGACTAGAGGTTACGAGCAGTACTTC.

This chain links TRBV28 with TRBJ2-3; 11 nucleotides agree with TRBD2. Trimming removed 7 bases from V and 8 bases from J; junction bases left unmatched: 8. Looked up from germline, CDR1 is MDHEN and CDR2 is SYDVKM. The CDR3 spans 14 residues. CDR3 bases: TGTGCCAGCACCGATAGCGGGAGGGCCGGTACGCAGTATTTT. Its protein product is CASTDSGRAGTQYF.

The chain combines TRBV4-1 with TRBJ2-1; possibly TRBD2 for D (7 bases). Germline lookup yields CDR1 MGHRA and CDR2 YSYEKL. V was shortened by 1 base and J by 6 bases, with 19 bases between the two germline ends. The CDR3 is 17 amino acids. The DNA for the CDR3 is TGCGCCAGCAGCCAAGGCCCGGTGGGAGGGGGAATCAATGAGCAGTTCTTC. Its protein is CASSQGPVGGGINEQFF.

This clonotype appeared a few times. The chain combines TRBV4-2 with TRBJ2-7, with 11 bases that match TRBD2. This CDR3 spans 16 amino acids. Germline V gene lookup returns CDR1 LGHNA and CDR2 YNFKEQ. The V gene end was trimmed by 0 bases and the J gene end by 7 bases; junction bases not matched to a gene: 8. The DNA of the CDR3 is TGTGCCAGCAGCCAAGAACGGGGACTAGCGGTCTTGGAGCAGTACTTC. Encoded protein: CASSQERGLAVLEQYF.

The gene calls are TRBV7-2 and TRBJ2-7, with D uncertain. Germline CDR1 and CDR2: SGHTA and FQGNSA. Trimming removed 4 bases from V and 5 bases from J, with 12 bases in between. The CDR3 is 13 amino acids. The CDR3 loop reads CASSSFVLNEQYF. The CDR3, as DNA: TGTGCCAGCAGCTCCTTTGTTCTTAACGAGCAGTACTTC.

The table lists this clonotype with a few counts. This chain connects TRBV11-2 to TRBJ2-6, with 8 bases lining up with TRBD2. This CDR3 is 15 amino acids long. CDR1 SGHAT and CDR2 FQNNGV come from the germline V gene. With 5 bases clipped from V and 4 bases from J, the junction kept 4 bases outside the gene matches. CDR3 residues: CASSPGGFGANVLTF. The CDR3 DNA is TGTGCCAGCAGCCCGGGGGGGTTCGGGGCCAACGTCCTGACTTTC.

The rearrangement links TRBV7-2 to TRBJ2-5; tentatively, D is TRBD1 (6 bases). Germline V gene lookup returns CDR1 SGHTA and CDR2 FQGNSA. V lost 4 bases, J lost 4 bases, and 19 bases lay in between. The CDR3 length is 16 residues. CDR3 sequence reads: CASSSGDKGHLETQYF. The CDR3 nucleotides read TGTGCCAGCAGCTCAGGGGACAAGGGGCATCTAGAGACCCAGTACTTC.

The chain couples TRBV7-2 to TRBJ1-5; D gene ambiguous. V lost 5 bases and J lost 3, with 8 bases in between. The CDR3 length is 13 residues. Germline V gene sequence: CDR1 SGHTA, CDR2 FQGNSA. This CDR3 reads CASSQHPNQPQHF. The DNA of the CDR3 is TGTGCCAGCAGCCAACACCCCAATCAGCCCCAGCATTTT.

A remark on this clonotype: A much larger clone differs by one base, so this may be a read error. The V gene is TRBV18, the J gene TRBJ2-7, with 7 bases lining up with TRBD2. CDR1 and CDR2 (germline): KGHSH, LQKENI. There are 14 residues in the CDR3. The DNA of the CDR3 is TGTGCCGGCTCACCTCCGGGAGGACCCTACGAGCAGTACTTC. It yields the protein CAGSPPGGPYEQYF.

In regard to this clonotype: One junction end disagrees with the germline gene, perhaps due to a read error. This chain links TRBV4-1 with TRBJ2-1; TRBD2 agrees at 7 bases. CDR3 length: 17 residues. Germline values: CDR1 MGHRA, CDR2 YSYEKL. This CDR3 reads CASSQRFGASGYNERFF. The CDR3 nucleotides are TGCGCCAGCAGCCAGCGGTTTGGGGCTAGCGGATACAATGAGCGGTTCTTC.

The rearrangement uses TRBV7-9 and TRBJ1-1; D possibly corresponds to TRBD1 (5 bases). This CDR3 comprises 16 residues. The ends were cut back, 1 base at V and 1 base at J, with 13 bases in the middle. Germline loops: CDR1 SEHNR, CDR2 FQNEAQ (reference sequence). This CDR3 reads CASSLGGSGRNTEAFF. The CDR3 DNA is TGTGCCAGCAGCTTAGGGGGCAGCGGGCGGAACACTGAAGCTTTCTTT.

The rearrangement joins TRBV29-1 to TRBJ1-1, with a weak D call TRBD1 (5 bases). Trimming cost V 1 base and J 7 bases, with 13 bases left between them. CDR3 length: 13 amino acids. Germline V gene sequence: CDR1 SQVTM, CDR2 ANQGSEA. In DNA, the CDR3 is TGCAGCGTTGAAGCGGAGACGGGGGTTGAAGCTTTCTTT. As protein: CSVEAETGVEAFF.

The CDR3 DNA reads TGTGCCAGCAGCTTAGGACAGGGGGTAGAGGGGGAGCTGTTTTTT. Its translation: CASSLGQGVEGELFF. The chain carries TRBV7-2 and TRBJ2-2; 9 bases match TRBD1. The CDR3 length is 15 residues. Germline V gene lookup returns CDR1 SGHTA and CDR2 FQGNSA. Trimming at V came to 1 base and at J to 8 bases, leaving 5 bases not matched to a gene. Complete variable domain (other parts from reference TRBV7-2 and TRBJ2-2): GAGVSQSPSNKVTEKGKDVELRCDPISGHTALYWYRQSLGQGLEFLIYFQGNSAPDKSGLPSDRFSAERTGGSVSTLTIQRTQQEDSAVYLCASSLGQGVEGELFFGEGSRLTVL.

The chain uses TRBV19 and TRBJ2-7, with 9 nucleotides matching TRBD1. Germline V gives CDR1 LNHDA, CDR2 SQIVND (reference sequence). Trimming took 6 bases from V and 3 from J; bases not matched to a gene: 9. The CDR3 spans 15 residues. The CDR3 region has the DNA TGTGCCAGTAGAGACGGCGGGACAGGGATCTACGAGCAGTACTTC. Its protein product is CASRDGGTGIYEQYF.

CDR3 in amino acids: CSVRGPAGYGEQFF. Here the CDR3 DNA reads TGCAGCGTGAGGGGACCAGCGGGATACGGGGAGCAGTTCTTC. The genes are TRBV29-1 and TRBJ2-1, with 7 bases identical to TRBD2. The CDR3 covers 14 residues. Losses at the gene ends were 6 bases for V and 10 bases for J; bases not matched to a gene: 15. Germline V gene data show CDR1 as SQVTM and CDR2 as ANQGSEA.

This chain joins TRBV6-1 and TRBJ2-5; D is possibly TRBD1 or TRBD2 (5 bases each). CDR3 length: 14 amino acids. Germline V gene lookup returns CDR1 MNHNS and CDR2 SASEGT. Between the trimmed V and J ends, which lost 5 bases and 2 bases, there was a span of 12 bases. The CDR3 loop is CASSSSWGQETQYF. The CDR3 nucleotides are TGTGCCAGCAGTTCTTCCTGGGGGCAAGAGACCCAGTACTTC.